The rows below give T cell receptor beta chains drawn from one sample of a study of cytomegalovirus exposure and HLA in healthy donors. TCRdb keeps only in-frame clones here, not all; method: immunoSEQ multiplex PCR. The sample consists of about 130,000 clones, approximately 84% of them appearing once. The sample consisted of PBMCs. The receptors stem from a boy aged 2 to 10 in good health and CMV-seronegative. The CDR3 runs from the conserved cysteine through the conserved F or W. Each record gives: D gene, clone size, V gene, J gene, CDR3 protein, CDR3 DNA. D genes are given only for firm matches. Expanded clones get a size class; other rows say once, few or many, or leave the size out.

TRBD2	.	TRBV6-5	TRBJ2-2	CASRGLGDAGELFF	TGTGCCAGCAGGGGACTAGGTGACGCCGGGGAGCTGTTTTTT
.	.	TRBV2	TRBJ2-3	CASSIFLPGSTDTQYF	TGTGCCAGCAGTATATTCTTGCCCGGGAGCACAGATACGCAGTATTTT
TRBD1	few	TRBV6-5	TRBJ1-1	CASSYTLGQPTEAFF	TGTGCCAGCAGTTACACCTTGGGACAGCCCACTGAAGCTTTCTTT
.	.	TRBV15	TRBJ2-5	CATSREIRRTETQYF	TGTGCCACCAGCAGAGAGATACGGAGAACGGAGACCCAGTACTTC
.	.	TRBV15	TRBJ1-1	CATSRVRGGWAWDTEAFF	TGTGCCACCAGCAGAGTTAGGGGGGGGTGGGCTTGGGACACTGAAGCTTTCTTT
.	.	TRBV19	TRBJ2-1	CASSIDLVGVGNEQFF	TGTGCCAGTAGTATAGATCTTGTAGGGGTGGGGAATGAGCAGTTCTTC
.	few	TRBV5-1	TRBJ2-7	CASSANAYEQYF	TGCGCCAGCAGCGCGAATGCCTACGAGCAGTACTTC
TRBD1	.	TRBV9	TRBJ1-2	CASSDNRGPRGYTF	TGTGCCAGCAGCGACAACAGGGGGCCTCGAGGCTACACCTTC
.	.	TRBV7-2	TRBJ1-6	CASTQPGSPLHF	TGTGCCAGCACCCAACCGGGGTCACCCCTCCACTTT
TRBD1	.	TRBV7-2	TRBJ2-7	CASSHPGQVTYEQYF	TGTGCCAGCAGCCATCCGGGACAGGTTACCTACGAGCAGTACTTC
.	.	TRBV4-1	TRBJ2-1	CASSQVGRRDPEQFF	TGCGCCAGCAGCCAAGTCGGAAGGAGAGACCCTGAGCAGTTCTTC
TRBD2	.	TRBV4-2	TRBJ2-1	CASSQEGPTSVTYNEQFF	TGTGCCAGCAGCCAAGAAGGCCCGACTAGCGTTACCTACAATGAGCAGTTCTTC
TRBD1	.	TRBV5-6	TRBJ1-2	CASSLVGQGIYGYTF	TGTGCCAGCAGCTTGGTGGGACAGGGTATATATGGCTACACCTTC
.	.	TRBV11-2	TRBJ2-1	CASRPVQGSSSNEQFF	TGTGCCAGCAGGCCAGTACAGGGTAGTTCGTCCAATGAGCAGTTCTTC
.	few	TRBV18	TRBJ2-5	CASSPGETQYF	TGTGCCAGCTCACCCGGGGAGACCCAGTACTTC
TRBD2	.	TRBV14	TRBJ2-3	CASSQDRLAGRTDTQYF	TGTGCCAGCAGCCAAGATAGACTAGCGGGGCGCACAGATACGCAGTATTTT
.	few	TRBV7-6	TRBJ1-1	CASSLDRLNTEAFF	TGTGCCAGCAGCTTAGACAGGTTGAACACTGAAGCTTTCTTT
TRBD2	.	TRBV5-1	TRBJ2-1	CASSAGLGIYEQFF	TGCGCCAGCAGCGCGGGACTAGGAATTTATGAGCAGTTCTTC
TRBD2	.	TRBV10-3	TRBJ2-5	CAIKALAVQETQYF	TGTGCCATCAAGGCGCTAGCGGTCCAAGAGACCCAGTACTTC
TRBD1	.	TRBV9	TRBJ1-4	CASSAGQGWEKLFF	TGTGCCAGCAGCGCGGGACAGGGATGGGAAAAACTGTTTTTT
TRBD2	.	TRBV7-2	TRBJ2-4	CASSSGLAGGENIQYF	TGTGCCAGCAGCTCTGGACTAGCGGGAGGTGAAAACATTCAGTACTTC
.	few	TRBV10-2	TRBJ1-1	CASSAQGRAEAFF	TGCGCCAGCAGTGCGCAGGGGAGGGCTGAAGCTTTCTTT
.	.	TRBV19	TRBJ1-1	CASSPLGQNTEAFF	TGTGCCAGTAGCCCTTTGGGACAGAACACTGAAGCTTTCTTT
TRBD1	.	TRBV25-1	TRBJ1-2	CASSGTGAGRNYGYTF	TGTGCCAGCAGCGGGACAGGGGCCGGGAGGAACTATGGCTACACCTTC
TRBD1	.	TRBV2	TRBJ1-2	CASGQGNYGYTF	TGTGCCAGCGGACAGGGGAACTATGGCTACACCTTC
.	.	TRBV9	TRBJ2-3	CASSVGGAADTQYF	TGTGCCAGCAGCGTAGGCGGGGCCGCCGATACGCAGTATTTT
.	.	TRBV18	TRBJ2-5	CASSQQETQYF	TGTGCCAGCTCTCAGCAAGAGACCCAGTACTTC
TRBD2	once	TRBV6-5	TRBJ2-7	CAAARARGAYEQYF	TGTGCCGCGGCCCGCGCCCGGGGGGCCTACGAGCAGTACTTC
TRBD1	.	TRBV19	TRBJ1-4	CASTLTGEGEKLFF	TGTGCCAGTACCCTGACAGGGGAGGGAGAAAAACTGTTTTTT
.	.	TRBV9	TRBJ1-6	CASSVSDFNSPLHF	TGTGCCAGCAGCGTTTCTGACTTCAATTCACCCCTCCACTTT
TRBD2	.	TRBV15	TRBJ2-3	CATSISGTSGPDTQYF	TGTGCCACCAGCATTAGTGGGACTAGCGGGCCAGATACGCAGTATTTT
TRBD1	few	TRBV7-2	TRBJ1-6	CASSPGQGKTPLHF	TGTGCCAGCAGTCCGGGACAGGGGAAGACACCCCTCCACTTT
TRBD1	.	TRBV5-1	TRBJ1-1	CASSLFQGQGQGAGEAFF	TGCGCCAGCAGCTTATTTCAAGGCCAGGGACAGGGGGCCGGTGAAGCTTTCTTT
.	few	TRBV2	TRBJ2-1	CASSIAVGVDEQFF	TGTGCCAGCAGTATAGCGGTAGGGGTCGATGAGCAGTTCTTC
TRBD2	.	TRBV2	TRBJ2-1	CASQGLGTSGYNEQFF	TGTGCCAGCCAAGGTCTGGGGACTAGCGGCTACAATGAGCAGTTCTTC
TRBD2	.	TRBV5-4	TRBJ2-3	CASRMGTSGSTDTQYF	TGTGCCAGCAGAATGGGGACTAGCGGAAGCACAGATACGCAGTATTTT
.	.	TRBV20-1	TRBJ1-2	CSALDSYGYTF	TGCAGTGCACTGGACAGTTATGGCTACACCTTC
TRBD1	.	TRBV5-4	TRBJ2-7	CASSLPQGAGYEQYF	TGTGCCAGCAGCTTACCACAGGGGGCGGGCTACGAGCAGTACTTC
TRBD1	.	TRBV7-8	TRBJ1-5	CASSPRSRDRDFSNQPQHF	TGTGCCAGCAGCCCCCGATCGCGGGACAGGGACTTTAGCAATCAGCCCCAGCATTTT
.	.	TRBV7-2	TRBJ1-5	CASSLLQGTSQHF	TGTGCCAGCAGCTTACTACAGGGTACCAGCCAGCATTTT
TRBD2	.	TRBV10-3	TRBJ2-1	CAISEPAKRTSATSYNEQFF	TGTGCCATCAGTGAGCCCGCAAAGAGGACTAGCGCCACCTCCTACAATGAGCAGTTCTTC
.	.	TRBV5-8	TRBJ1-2	CASSPPVVFYGYTF	TGTGCCAGCAGCCCTCCAGTCGTCTTCTATGGCTACACCTTC
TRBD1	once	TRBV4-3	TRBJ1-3	CASSQVFRGLGGNTIYF	TGCGCCAGCAGCCAAGTTTTCAGGGGGCTAGGGGGAAACACCATATATTTT
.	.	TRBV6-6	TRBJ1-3	CASTQGRGLGGNTIYF	TGTGCCAGCACTCAGGGGAGGGGGTTGGGAGGAAACACCATATATTTT
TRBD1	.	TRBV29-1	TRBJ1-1	CSVVDRATEAFF	TGCAGCGTCGTAGACAGGGCGACTGAAGCTTTCTTT
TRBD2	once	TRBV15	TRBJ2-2	CATSRFIAGGPGAGELFF	TGTGCCACCAGCAGATTTATAGCGGGAGGGCCAGGGGCCGGGGAGCTGTTTTTT
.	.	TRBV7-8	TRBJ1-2	CASSKVPDYYGYTF	TGTGCCAGCAGCAAGGTGCCGGACTACTATGGCTACACCTTC
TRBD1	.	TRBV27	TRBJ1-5	CASSFQQGDKQPQHF	TGTGCCAGCAGTTTCCAACAGGGGGATAAGCAGCCCCAGCATTTT
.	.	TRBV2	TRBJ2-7	CASLGSYEQYF	TGTGCCAGCCTTGGGAGTTACGAGCAGTACTTC
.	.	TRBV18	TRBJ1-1	CASAQPGLLTEAFF	TGTGCCAGCGCCCAGCCGGGACTTTTGACTGAAGCTTTCTTT
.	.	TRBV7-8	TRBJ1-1	CASSTLSTGNTEAFF	TGTGCCAGCAGCACCCTTTCGACAGGGAACACTGAAGCTTTCTTT
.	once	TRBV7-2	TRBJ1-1	CASSLVEGNTEAFF	TGTGCCAGCAGCTTAGTAGAGGGGAACACTGAAGCTTTCTTT
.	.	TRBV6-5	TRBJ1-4	CASSPGATNEKLFF	TGTGCCAGCAGTCCAGGGGCAACTAATGAAAAACTGTTTTTT
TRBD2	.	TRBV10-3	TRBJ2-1	CAISPGTSLDEQFF	TGTGCCATCAGTCCCGGGACTAGCCTCGATGAGCAGTTCTTC
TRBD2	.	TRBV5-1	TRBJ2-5	CASSPRTSGGREETQYF	TGCGCCAGCAGCCCAAGGACTAGCGGGGGGAGGGAGGAGACCCAGTACTTC